The rows below give T cell receptor beta chains drawn from one sample of a study of PD-L1 blockade in urothelial cancer. Assay: immunoSEQ multiplex PCR; the TCRdb copy retains only in-frame clones and omits some. The repertoire consists of around 63,000 clones, with approximately 80% occurring once and the leading ten covering 4.5% to 6%. Sequencing used PBMCs, obtained around atezolizumab (anti-PD-L1) treatment. The receptor source for this set is a man in his 70s with urothelial cancer. CDR3s include the opening cysteine and the closing phenylalanine or tryptophan. D genes are given only for firm matches. Only part of the rows carry a size: once, few, many, or a class if the clone is expanded.

j_call v_call clone_size d_call cdr3_length cdr3_aa cdr3_nt
TRBJ2-1 TRBV5-1 . . 14 CASSQDRNNNEQFF TGCGCCAGCAGCCAGGACAGAAATAACAATGAGCAGTTCTTC
TRBJ1-2 TRBV18 few . 13 CASSPGQNYGYTF TGTGCCAGCTCACCAGGACAGAACTATGGCTACACCTTC
TRBJ1-5 TRBV7-2 . . 16 CASSPGGDPTRQPQHF TGTGCCAGCAGCCCAGGAGGGGATCCGACCCGACAGCCCCAGCATTTT
TRBJ2-3 TRBV5-5 . . 15 CASSLGSGSTDTQYF TGTGCCAGCAGCTTGGGAAGCGGTAGCACAGATACGCAGTATTTT
TRBJ2-3 TRBV5-6 . . 14 CASSSSRSTDTQYF TGTGCCAGCAGCTCATCTAGAAGCACAGATACGCAGTATTTT
TRBJ2-3 TRBV9 once TRBD2 15 CASSVDLAGTDTQYF TGTGCCAGCAGCGTAGATCTAGCGGGAACAGATACGCAGTATTTT
TRBJ1-5 TRBV5-6 . . 14 CASSPAGGNQPQHF TGTGCCAGCAGCCCGGCGGGGGGCAATCAGCCCCAGCATTTT
TRBJ2-7 TRBV19 . . 14 CASSMGPASYEQYF TGTGCCAGTAGTATGGGGCCAGCTTCCTACGAGCAGTACTTC
TRBJ2-3 TRBV6-5 . . 13 CASGTGHTDTQYF TGTGCCAGCGGCACGGGACACACAGATACGCAGTATTTT
TRBJ1-2 TRBV7-3 few . 15 CASSLEPTGDHGYTF TGTGCCAGCAGCTTAGAGCCTACGGGGGATCATGGCTACACCTTC
TRBJ2-7 TRBV6-6 few TRBD1 14 CASSYPGQGQGQYF TGTGCCAGCAGTTACCCAGGACAGGGGCAAGGGCAGTACTTC
TRBJ2-1 TRBV28 . TRBD2 17 CASSPAGSGREGNEQFF TGTGCCAGCAGTCCCGCAGGGAGCGGGAGGGAGGGCAATGAGCAGTTCTTC
TRBJ2-1 TRBV19 . . 13 CASSTYRASEQFF TGTGCCAGTAGTACTTACAGGGCTTCTGAGCAGTTCTTC
TRBJ1-2 TRBV11-2 . . 16 CASSLGPSAGKYGYTF TGTGCCAGCAGCTTAGGACCCTCGGCAGGGAAGTATGGCTACACCTTC
TRBJ1-2 TRBV28 once . 13 CASSNWRGDGYTF TGTGCCAGCAGTAACTGGAGAGGTGATGGCTACACCTTC
TRBJ2-1 TRBV5-4 . . 12 CASSLSSGEQFF TGTGCCAGCAGCTTGTCTTCAGGGGAGCAGTTCTTC
TRBJ2-2 TRBV11-2 . TRBD2 16 CASSLFGTTNTGELFF TGTGCCAGCAGCTTATTTGGGACTACGAACACCGGGGAGCTGTTTTTT
TRBJ2-5 TRBV5-1 . TRBD2 16 CASSLNGGRAPETQYF TGCGCCAGCAGCTTGAATGGCGGGAGGGCCCCAGAGACCCAGTACTTC
TRBJ1-1 TRBV5-5 . TRBD1 16 CASSFYGQGGGTEAFF TGTGCCAGCAGCTTTTATGGACAGGGAGGGGGGACTGAAGCTTTCTTT
TRBJ2-7 TRBV20-1 . . 11 CSAGQTYEQYF TGCAGTGCTGGACAGACCTACGAGCAGTACTTC
TRBJ1-2 TRBV6-5 . TRBD1 13 CASSPGGRYGYTF TGTGCCAGCAGTCCAGGGGGACGGTATGGCTACACCTTC
TRBJ1-3 TRBV20-1 . . 11 CSAQQGNTIYF TGCAGTGCCCAACAGGGAAACACCATATATTTT
TRBJ2-5 TRBV2 once . 13 CARKGGTQETQYF TGTGCCAGGAAGGGGGGGACTCAAGAGACCCAGTACTTC
TRBJ2-3 TRBV14 . . 17 CASSQDEAGASTDTQYF TGTGCCAGCAGCCAAGATGAGGCGGGGGCTAGCACAGATACGCAGTATTTT
TRBJ1-3 TRBV9 . . 15 CASSVIGGSGNTIYF TGTGCCAGCAGCGTCATCGGGGGTTCTGGAAACACCATATATTTT
TRBJ2-1 TRBV5-4 . . 15 CASTPRQGRYNEQFF TGTGCCAGCACCCCACGGCAGGGGCGTTACAATGAGCAGTTCTTC
TRBJ1-5 TRBV2 few . 15 CASSVFQYSNQPQHF TGTGCCAGCAGTGTGTTCCAGTATAGCAATCAGCCCCAGCATTTT
TRBJ2-3 TRBV19 . TRBD1 16 CANSNRVRGRTDTQYF TGTGCCAATAGCAATCGGGTCAGGGGGCGAACAGATACGCAGTATTTT
TRBJ2-3 TRBV21-1 . . 17 CASSSCKGGQGTDTQYF TGTGCCAGCAGCAGCTGCAAGGGTGGGCAGGGGACAGATACGCAGTATTTT
TRBJ2-7 TRBV7-9 . TRBD2 15 CASSLVGGSLNEQYF TGTGCCAGCAGCTTAGTTGGCGGGAGCTTGAACGAGCAGTACTTC
TRBJ2-1 TRBV13 . TRBD1 16 CASSLRGRSSYNEQFF TGTGCCAGCAGCTTAAGGGGGCGCAGCTCCTACAATGAGCAGTTCTTC
TRBJ1-3 TRBV7-2 . TRBD1 15 CASSFTGGSGNTIYF TGTGCCAGCAGCTTCACAGGGGGCTCTGGAAACACCATATATTTT
TRBJ2-1 TRBV10-3 . . 14 CAISKDSAYNEQFF TGTGCCATCAGTAAGGACAGCGCCTACAATGAGCAGTTCTTC
TRBJ2-1 TRBV5-1 . TRBD2 15 CASSPGTSGYNEQFF TGCGCCAGCAGCCCCGGGACTAGCGGCTACAATGAGCAGTTCTTC
TRBJ2-2 TRBV14 few TRBD2 18 CASSQDQRGRGNTGELFF TGTGCCAGCAGCCAAGATCAACGCGGGAGAGGGAACACCGGGGAGCTGTTTTTT
TRBJ2-5 TRBV5-1 few TRBD1 15 CASSVGTGIQETQYF TGCGCCAGCAGCGTAGGGACAGGGATACAAGAGACCCAGTACTTC
TRBJ1-1 TRBV6-5 . . 15 CASSYSYRVGTEAFF TGTGCCAGCAGTTACTCGTACAGGGTAGGCACTGAAGCTTTCTTT
TRBJ1-2 TRBV7-2 . . 15 CASSLALADIYGYTF TGTGCCAGCAGCTTAGCGCTGGCAGATATCTATGGCTACACCTTC
TRBJ2-5 TRBV5-6 . . 15 CASSLDGGRGETQYF TGTGCCAGCAGCTTGGATGGGGGCAGAGGAGAGACCCAGTACTTC
TRBJ2-7 TRBV5-1 . TRBD2 16 CASSLGTSGRAGEQYF TGCGCCAGCAGCTTGGGGACTAGCGGGAGGGCTGGCGAGCAGTACTTC
TRBJ2-7 TRBV9 . . 14 CASSVGAGGYEQYF TGTGCCAGCAGCGTAGGAGCAGGGGGGTACGAGCAGTACTTC
TRBJ2-7 TRBV29-1 . TRBD2 15 CSVEGLAGGDYEQYF TGCAGCGTTGAAGGGCTAGCGGGAGGGGACTACGAGCAGTACTTC